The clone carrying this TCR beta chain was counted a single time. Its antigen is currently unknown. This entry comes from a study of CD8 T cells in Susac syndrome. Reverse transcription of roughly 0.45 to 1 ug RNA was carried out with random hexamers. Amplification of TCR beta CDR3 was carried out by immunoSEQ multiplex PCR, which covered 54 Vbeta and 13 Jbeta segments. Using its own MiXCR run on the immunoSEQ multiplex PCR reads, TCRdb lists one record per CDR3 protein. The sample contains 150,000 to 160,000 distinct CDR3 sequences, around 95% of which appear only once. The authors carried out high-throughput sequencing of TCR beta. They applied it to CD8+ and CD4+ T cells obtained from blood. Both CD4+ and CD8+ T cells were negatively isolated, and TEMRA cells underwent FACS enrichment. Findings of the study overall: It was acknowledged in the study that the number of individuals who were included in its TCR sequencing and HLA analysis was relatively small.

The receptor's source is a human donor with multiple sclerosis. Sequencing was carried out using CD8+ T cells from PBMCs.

The CDR3 sequence: CASSPLGARGPRGEQFF. CDR3 DNA: TGTGCCAGCAGTCCCCTAGGGGCGCGGGGCCCTCGGGGAGAGCAGTTCTTC. This chain joins TRBV12-3 or TRBV12-4 and TRBJ2-1, with D perhaps TRBD2 (6 bases). The V end lost 5 bases, the J end lost 10 bases, and 27 bases lay between the germline ends. The CDR3 spans 17 residues.